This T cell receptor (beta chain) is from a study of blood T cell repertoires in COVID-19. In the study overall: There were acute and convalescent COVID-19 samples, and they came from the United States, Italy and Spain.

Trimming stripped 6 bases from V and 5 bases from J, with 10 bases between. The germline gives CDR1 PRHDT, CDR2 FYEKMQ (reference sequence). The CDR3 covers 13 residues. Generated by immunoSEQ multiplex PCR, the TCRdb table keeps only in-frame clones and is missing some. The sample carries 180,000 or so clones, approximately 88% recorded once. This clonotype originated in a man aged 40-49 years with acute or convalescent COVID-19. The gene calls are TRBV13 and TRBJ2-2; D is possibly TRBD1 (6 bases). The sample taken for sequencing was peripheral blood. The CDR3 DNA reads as TGTGCCAGCAGAAATGACAGGACCGGGGAGCTGTTTTTT. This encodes CASRNDRTGELFF.